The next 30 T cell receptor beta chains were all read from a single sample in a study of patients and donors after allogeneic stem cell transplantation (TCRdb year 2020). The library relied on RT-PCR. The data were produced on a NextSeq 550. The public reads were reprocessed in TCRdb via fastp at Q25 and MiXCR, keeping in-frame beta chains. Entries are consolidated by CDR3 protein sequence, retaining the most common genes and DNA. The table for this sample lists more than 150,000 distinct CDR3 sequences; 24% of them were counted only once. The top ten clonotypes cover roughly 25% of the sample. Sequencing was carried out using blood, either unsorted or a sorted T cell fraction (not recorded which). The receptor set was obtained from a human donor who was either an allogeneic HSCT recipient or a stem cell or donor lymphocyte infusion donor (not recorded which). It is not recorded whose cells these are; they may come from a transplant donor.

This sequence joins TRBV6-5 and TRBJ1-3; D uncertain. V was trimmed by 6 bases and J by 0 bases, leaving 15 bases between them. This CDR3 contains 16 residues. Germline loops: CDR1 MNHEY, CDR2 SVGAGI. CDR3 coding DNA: TGTGCCAGCAGCCCGACCTTTTCTTCCTCTGGAAACACCATATATTTT. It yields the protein CASSPTFSSSGNTIYF.

CDR3: CASSQEVRSSYNEQFF. The CDR3 bases are TGTGCCAGCAGCCAAGAGGTGAGGAGCTCCTACAATGAGCAGTTCTTC. The chain employs TRBV4-2 and TRBJ2-1; D gene ambiguous. The CDR3 has 16 residues. Germline V lookup: CDR1 LGHNA, CDR2 YNFKEQ. V lost 0 bases, J lost 0 bases, and 9 bases lay in between.

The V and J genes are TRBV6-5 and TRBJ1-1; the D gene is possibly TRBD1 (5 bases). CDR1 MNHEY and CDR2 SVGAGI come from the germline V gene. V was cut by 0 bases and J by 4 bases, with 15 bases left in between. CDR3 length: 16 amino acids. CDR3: CASSYSISGRGTEAFF. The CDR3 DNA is TGTGCCAGCAGTTACTCGATCTCGGGGCGGGGCACTGAAGCTTTCTTT.

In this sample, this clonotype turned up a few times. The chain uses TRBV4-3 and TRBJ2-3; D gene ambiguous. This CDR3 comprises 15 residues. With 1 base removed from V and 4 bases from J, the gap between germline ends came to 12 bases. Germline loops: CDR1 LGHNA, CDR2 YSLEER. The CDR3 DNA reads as TGCGCCAGCAGCCAAGGAAATAGGTTCGCAGATACGCAGTATTTT. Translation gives CASSQGNRFADTQYF.

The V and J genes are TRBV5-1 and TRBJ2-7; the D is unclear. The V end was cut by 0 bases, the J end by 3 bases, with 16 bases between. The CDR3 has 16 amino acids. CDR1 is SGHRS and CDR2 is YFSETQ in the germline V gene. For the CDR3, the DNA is TGCGCCAGCAGCTTGGATGGGATAACTTTGGACTACGAGCAGTACTTC. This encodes CASSLDGITLDYEQYF.

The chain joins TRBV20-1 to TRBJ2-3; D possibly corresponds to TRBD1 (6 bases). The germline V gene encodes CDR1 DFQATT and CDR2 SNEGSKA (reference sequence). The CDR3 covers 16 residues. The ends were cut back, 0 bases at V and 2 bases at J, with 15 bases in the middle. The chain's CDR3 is CSAREGAAHTTDTQYF. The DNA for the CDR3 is TGCAGTGCTAGAGAGGGGGCGGCCCACACCACAGATACGCAGTATTTT.

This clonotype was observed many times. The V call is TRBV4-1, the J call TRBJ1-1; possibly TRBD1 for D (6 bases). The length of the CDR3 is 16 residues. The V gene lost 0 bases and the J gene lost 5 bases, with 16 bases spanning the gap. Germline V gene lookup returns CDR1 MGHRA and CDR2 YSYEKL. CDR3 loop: CASSQEVDRRWTEAFF. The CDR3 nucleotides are TGCGCCAGCAGCCAAGAGGTAGACAGGAGGTGGACTGAAGCTTTCTTT.

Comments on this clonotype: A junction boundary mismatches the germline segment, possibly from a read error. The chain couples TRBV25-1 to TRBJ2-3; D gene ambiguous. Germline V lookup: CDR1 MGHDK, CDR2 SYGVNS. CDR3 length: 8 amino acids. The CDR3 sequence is CASSLEGF. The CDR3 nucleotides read TGTGCCAGCAGTTTAGAAGGTTTT.

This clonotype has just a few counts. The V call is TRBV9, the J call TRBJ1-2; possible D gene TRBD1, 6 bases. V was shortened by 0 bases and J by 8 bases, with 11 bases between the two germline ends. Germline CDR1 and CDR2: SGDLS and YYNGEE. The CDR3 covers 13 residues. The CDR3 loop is CASSVVGGRGYTF. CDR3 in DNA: TGTGCCAGCAGCGTAGTAGGGGGGCGAGGCTACACCTTC.

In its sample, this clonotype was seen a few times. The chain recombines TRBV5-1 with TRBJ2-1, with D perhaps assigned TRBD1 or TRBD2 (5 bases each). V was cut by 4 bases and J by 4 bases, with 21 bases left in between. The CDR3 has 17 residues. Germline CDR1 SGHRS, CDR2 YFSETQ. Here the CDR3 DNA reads TGCGCCAGCAGCGGGGGTTCCTCCCCCCATCCATACAATGAGCAGTTCTTC. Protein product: CASSGGSSPHPYNEQFF.

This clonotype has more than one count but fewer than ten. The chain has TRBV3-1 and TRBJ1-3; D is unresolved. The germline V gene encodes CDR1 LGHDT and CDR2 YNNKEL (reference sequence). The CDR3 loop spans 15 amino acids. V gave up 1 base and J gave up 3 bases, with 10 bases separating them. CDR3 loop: CASSQVSGYGNTIYF. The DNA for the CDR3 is TGTGCCAGCAGCCAAGTTTCTGGTTATGGAAACACCATATATTTT. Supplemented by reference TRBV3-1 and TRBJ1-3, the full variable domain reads DTAVSQTPKYLVTQMGNDKSIKCEQNLGHDTMYWYKQDSKKFLKIMFSYNNKELIINETVPNRFSPKSPDKAHLNLHINSLELGDSAVYFCASSQVSGYGNTIYFGEGSWLTVV.

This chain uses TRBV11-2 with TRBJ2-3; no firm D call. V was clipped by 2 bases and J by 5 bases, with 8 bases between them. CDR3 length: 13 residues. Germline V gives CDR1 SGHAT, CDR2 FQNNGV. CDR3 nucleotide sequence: TGTGCCAGCAGCTTACGCGGTGAAGATACGCAGTATTTT. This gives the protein CASSLRGEDTQYF.

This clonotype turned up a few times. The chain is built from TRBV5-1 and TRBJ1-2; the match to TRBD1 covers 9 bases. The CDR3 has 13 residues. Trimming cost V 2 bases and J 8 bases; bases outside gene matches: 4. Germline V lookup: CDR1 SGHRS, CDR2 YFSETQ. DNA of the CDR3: TGCGCCAGCAGCTTACAGGGGGCGATGGGCTACACCTTC. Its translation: CASSLQGAMGYTF.

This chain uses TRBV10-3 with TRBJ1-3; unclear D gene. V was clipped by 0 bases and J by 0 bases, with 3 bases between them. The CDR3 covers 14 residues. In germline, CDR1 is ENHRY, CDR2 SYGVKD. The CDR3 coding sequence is TGTGCCATCAGTGAGTCAGACTCTGGAAACACCATATATTTT. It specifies CAISESDSGNTIYF.

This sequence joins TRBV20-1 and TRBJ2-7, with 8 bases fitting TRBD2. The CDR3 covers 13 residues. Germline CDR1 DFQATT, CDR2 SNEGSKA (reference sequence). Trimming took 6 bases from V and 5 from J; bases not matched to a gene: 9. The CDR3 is CSATTSGGNEQYF. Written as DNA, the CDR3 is TGCAGTGCCACCACTAGCGGAGGTAACGAGCAGTACTTC.

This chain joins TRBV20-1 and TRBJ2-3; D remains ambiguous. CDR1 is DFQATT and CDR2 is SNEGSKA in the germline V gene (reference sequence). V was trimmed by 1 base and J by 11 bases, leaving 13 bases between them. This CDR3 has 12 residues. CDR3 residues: CSARARLDGQYF. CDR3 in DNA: TGCAGTGCTAGAGCAAGATTGGATGGGCAGTATTTT.

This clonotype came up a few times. The CDR3 sequence: CSVEVGVGNEQFF. As DNA, the CDR3 is TGCAGCGTTGAAGTAGGGGTCGGCAATGAGCAGTTCTTC. V is TRBV29-1 and J is TRBJ2-1, with D perhaps matching TRBD1 (5 bases). This CDR3 has 13 amino acids. Per germline, CDR1 SQVTM and CDR2 ANQGSEA. The V end was cut by 1 base, the J end by 6 bases, with 10 bases between.

CDR3 in DNA: TGTGCCAGCAGCCTAAGATCAGGTATCGACGAGCAGTACTTC. Amino acid sequence: CASSLRSGIDEQYF. This chain connects TRBV3-1 to TRBJ2-7, with D unresolved. This CDR3 is built from 14 residues. Trimming took 4 bases from V and 5 from J, leaving 15 bases between them. CDR1 LGHDT and CDR2 YNNKEL come from the germline V gene (reference sequence).

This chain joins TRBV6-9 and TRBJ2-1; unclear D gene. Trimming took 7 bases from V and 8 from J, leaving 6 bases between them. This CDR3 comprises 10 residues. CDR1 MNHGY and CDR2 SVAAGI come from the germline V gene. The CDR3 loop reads CASIWDEQFF. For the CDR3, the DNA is TGTGCCAGCATCTGGGATGAGCAGTTCTTC.

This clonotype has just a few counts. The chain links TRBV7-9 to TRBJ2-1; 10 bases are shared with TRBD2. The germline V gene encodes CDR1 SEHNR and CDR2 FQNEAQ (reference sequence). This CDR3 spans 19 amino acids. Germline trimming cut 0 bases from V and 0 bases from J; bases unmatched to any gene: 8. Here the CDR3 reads CASSLAFGTSAISYNEQFF. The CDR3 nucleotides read TGTGCCAGCAGCTTAGCGTTCGGGACTAGCGCAATCTCCTACAATGAGCAGTTCTTC.

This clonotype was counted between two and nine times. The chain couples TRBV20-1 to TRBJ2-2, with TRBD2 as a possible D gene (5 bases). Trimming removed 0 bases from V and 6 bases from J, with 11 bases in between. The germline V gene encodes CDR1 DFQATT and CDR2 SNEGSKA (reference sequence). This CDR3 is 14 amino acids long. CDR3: CSARDKEEAGELFF. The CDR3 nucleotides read TGCAGTGCTAGAGATAAGGAGGAGGCCGGGGAGCTGTTTTTT.

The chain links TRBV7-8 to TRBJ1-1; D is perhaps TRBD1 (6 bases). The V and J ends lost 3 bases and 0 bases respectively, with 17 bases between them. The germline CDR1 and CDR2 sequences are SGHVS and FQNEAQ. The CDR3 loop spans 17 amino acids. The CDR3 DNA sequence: TGTGCCAGCAGCTTCCGTGCATCAGGGGCAATGAACACTGAAGCTTTCTTT. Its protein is CASSFRASGAMNTEAFF. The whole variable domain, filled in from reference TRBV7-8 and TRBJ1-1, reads GAGVSQSPRYKVAKRGQDVALRCDPISGHVSLFWYQQALGQGPEFLTYFQNEAQLDKSGLPSDRFFAERPEGSVSTLKIQRTQQEDSAVYLCASSFRASGAMNTEAFFGQGTRLTVV.

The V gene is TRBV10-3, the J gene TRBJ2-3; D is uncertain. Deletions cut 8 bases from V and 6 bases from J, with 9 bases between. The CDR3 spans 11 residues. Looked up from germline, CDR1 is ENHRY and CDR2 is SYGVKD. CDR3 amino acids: CAIGKGDTQYF. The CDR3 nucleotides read TGTGCCATCGGGAAAGGGGATACGCAGTATTTT.

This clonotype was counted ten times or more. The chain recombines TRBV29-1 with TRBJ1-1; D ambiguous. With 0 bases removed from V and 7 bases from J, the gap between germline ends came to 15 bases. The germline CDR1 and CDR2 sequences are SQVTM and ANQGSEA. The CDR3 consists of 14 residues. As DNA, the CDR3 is TGCAGCGTTGAAGATAAGACCGGTTGGGGTGAAGCTTTCTTT. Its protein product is CSVEDKTGWGEAFF.

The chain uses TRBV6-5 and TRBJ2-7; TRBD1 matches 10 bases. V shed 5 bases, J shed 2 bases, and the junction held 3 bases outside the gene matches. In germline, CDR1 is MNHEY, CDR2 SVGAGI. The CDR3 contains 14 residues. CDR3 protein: CASSHGQGAYEQYF. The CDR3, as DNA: TGTGCCAGCAGTCATGGACAGGGGGCCTACGAGCAGTACTTC.

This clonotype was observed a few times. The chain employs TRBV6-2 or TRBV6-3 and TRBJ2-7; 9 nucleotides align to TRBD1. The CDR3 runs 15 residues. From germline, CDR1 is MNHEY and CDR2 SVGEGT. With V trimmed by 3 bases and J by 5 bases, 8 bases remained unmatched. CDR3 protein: CASSYSGQGVHEQYF. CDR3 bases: TGTGCCAGCAGTTATTCGGGACAGGGAGTCCACGAGCAGTACTTC.

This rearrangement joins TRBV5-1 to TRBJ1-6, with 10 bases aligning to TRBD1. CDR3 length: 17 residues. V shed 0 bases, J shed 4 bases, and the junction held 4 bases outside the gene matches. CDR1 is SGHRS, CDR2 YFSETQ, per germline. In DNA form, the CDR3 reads TGCGCCAGCAGCTTGGGGGACAGGGGCCCGTATAATTCACCCCTCCACTTT. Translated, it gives CASSLGDRGPYNSPLHF.

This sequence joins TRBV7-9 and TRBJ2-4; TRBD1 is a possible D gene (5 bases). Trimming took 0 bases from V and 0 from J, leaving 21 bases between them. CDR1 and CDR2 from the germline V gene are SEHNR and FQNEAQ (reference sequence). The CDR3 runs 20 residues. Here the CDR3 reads CASSLAVGASSPLAKNIQYF. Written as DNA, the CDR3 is TGTGCCAGCAGCTTAGCGGTTGGGGCCAGTTCTCCTCTAGCCAAAAACATTCAGTACTTC.

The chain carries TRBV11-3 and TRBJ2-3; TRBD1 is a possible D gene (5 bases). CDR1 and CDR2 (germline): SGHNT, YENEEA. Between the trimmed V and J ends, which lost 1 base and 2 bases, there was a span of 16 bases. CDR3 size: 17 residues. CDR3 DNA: TGTGCCAGCAGCTTAGGCAGGGTAGCAGCCTACACAGATACGCAGTATTTT. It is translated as CASSLGRVAAYTDTQYF.

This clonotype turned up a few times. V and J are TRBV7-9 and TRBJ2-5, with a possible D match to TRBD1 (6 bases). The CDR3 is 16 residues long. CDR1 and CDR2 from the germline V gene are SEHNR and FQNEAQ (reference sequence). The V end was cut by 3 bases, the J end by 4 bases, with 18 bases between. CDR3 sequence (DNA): TGTGCCAGCAGCTTCCCTCTCCAGGGGTCGTCAGAGACCCAGTACTTC. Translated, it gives CASSFPLQGSSETQYF.